Below, 25 T cell receptor beta chains from the same sample are listed, as sequenced in a study of blood T cell repertoires in COVID-19. Here immunoSEQ multiplex PCR was the method, and the copy in TCRdb shows in-frame clones only, minus some. The sample records over 600,000 clones, more than 80% being singletons. The sequenced sample consisted of peripheral blood. These receptors all come from a woman aged 18-29 years with acute or convalescent COVID-19.

This sequence joins TRBV18 and TRBJ1-1, with a tentative D call TRBD1 (5 bases). V was trimmed by 0 bases and J by 1 base, leaving 12 bases between them. The CDR3 runs 16 residues. Germline CDR1 and CDR2: KGHSH and LQKENI. The DNA for the CDR3 is TGTGCCAGCTCACCACCTTGGGACTACGGGAACACTGAAGCTTTCTTT. This sequence encodes CASSPPWDYGNTEAFF. Combining the CDR3 with reference TRBV18 and TRBJ1-1 gives the whole variable domain NAGVMQNPRHLVRRRGQEARLRCSPMKGHSHVYWYRQLPEEGLKFMVYLQKENIIDESGMPKERFSAEFPKEGPSILRIQQVVRGDSAAYFCASSPPWDYGNTEAFFGQGTRLTVV.

The rearrangement joins TRBV24-1 to TRBJ2-7; TRBD1 is a possible D gene (6 bases). The CDR3 runs 15 residues. Germline V gene lookup returns CDR1 KGHDR and CDR2 SFDVKD. Trimming shortened V by 4 bases and J by 2 bases, and 14 bases separated the two germline ends. The CDR3 coding sequence is TGTGCCACCAGTGACTCACAGGGATCGCCCTACGAGCAGTACTTC. Residues: CATSDSQGSPYEQYF.

The chain has TRBV4-1 and TRBJ2-2; D is undetermined. Germline values: CDR1 MGHRA, CDR2 YSYEKL. The CDR3 is 16 residues long. V was trimmed by 0 bases and J by 7 bases, leaving 15 bases between them. CDR3 loop: CASSQEVAGSIGELFF. CDR3 nucleotides: TGCGCCAGCAGCCAAGAGGTGGCAGGATCGATCGGGGAGCTGTTTTTT.

This rearrangement joins TRBV6-6 to TRBJ2-7; 10 positions agree with TRBD1. CDR1 MNHNY and CDR2 SVGAGI come from the germline V gene (reference sequence). The CDR3 totals 17 residues. J was trimmed by 3 bases and V by 5 bases; bases with no gene match: 13. CDR3 nucleotides: TGTGCCAGCAGTCTAATCGGACAGGGGGTATTAGGCTACGAGCAGTACTTC. Protein: CASSLIGQGVLGYEQYF.

The chain joins TRBV4-3 to TRBJ1-6; D may be TRBD1 (6 bases). Per the germline V gene, CDR1 is LGHNA and CDR2 is YSLEER. The CDR3 consists of 16 residues. Trimming took 2 bases from V and 0 from J, leaving 8 bases between them. The CDR3, as DNA: TGCGCCAGCAGCCAAAACAGGGACTCCTATAATTCACCCCTCCACTTT. This translates into CASSQNRDSYNSPLHF.

The V call is TRBV6-5, the J call TRBJ2-7, with TRBD2 identical over 16 bases. This CDR3 is built from 15 residues. Germline trimming cut 10 bases from V and 6 bases from J; bases unmatched to any gene: 9. CDR1 MNHEY and CDR2 SVGAGI come from the germline V gene. The CDR3 DNA follows: TGTGCCACAGAGGGACTAGCGGGGGGGCCCCTCGAGCAGTACTTC. As protein: CATEGLAGGPLEQYF.

CDR3 nucleotide sequence: TGTGCCAGCTCACCAATCCGGGATAATTCACCCCTCCACTTT. Translating gives CASSPIRDNSPLHF. The genes are TRBV18 and TRBJ1-6; D is uncertain. CDR1 and CDR2 from the germline V gene are KGHSH and LQKENI. V was trimmed by 2 bases and J by 5 bases, leaving 7 bases between them. The CDR3 has 14 residues. The whole variable domain, filled in from reference TRBV18 and TRBJ1-6, reads NAGVMQNPRHLVRRRGQEARLRCSPMKGHSHVYWYRQLPEEGLKFMVYLQKENIIDESGMPKERFSAEFPKEGPSILRIQQVVRGDSAAYFCASSPIRDNSPLHFGNGTRLTVT.

This sequence joins TRBV28 and TRBJ1-2, with D perhaps TRBD1 (5 bases). The CDR3 covers 12 residues. Trimming pared 5 bases from V and 4 bases from J, leaving 8 bases between. Germline CDR1 reads MDHEN; CDR2 reads SYDVKM. The CDR3 region is CASSTTGYGYTF. The CDR3 region has the DNA TGTGCCAGCAGTACTACAGGCTATGGCTACACCTTC.

This clone was detected only once. The chain combines TRBV7-3 with TRBJ1-1; 7 bases are shared with TRBD1. The CDR3 spans 13 residues. The germline V gene encodes CDR1 SGHTA and CDR2 FQGTGA. V shed 1 base, J shed 10 bases, and the junction held 6 bases outside the gene matches. The CDR3 DNA reads as TGTGCCAGCAGCTTAATTCAAGGGGGCGTAGCTTTCTTT. Protein product: CASSLIQGGVAFF.

This chain joins TRBV6-5 and TRBJ2-7; 12 bases line up with TRBD2. The CDR3 has 15 amino acids. Unmatched junction bases numbered 6, after V lost 7 bases and J lost 2 bases. Germline V gene sequence: CDR1 MNHEY, CDR2 SVGAGI. The CDR3 region has the DNA TGTGCCAGCAACGTACTAGCGGGGGGAACCTACGAGCAGTACTTC. It translates to CASNVLAGGTYEQYF.

This clone was found once. The chain uses TRBV7-9 and TRBJ2-3; 9 nucleotides align to TRBD2. The CDR3 is 18 residues long. V lost 2 bases to trimming and J lost 4 bases; unmatched junction nucleotides: 13. Germline V gene data show CDR1 as SEHNR and CDR2 as FQNEAQ (reference sequence). CDR3 in DNA: TGTGCCAGCAGCTTATCGGTCCTGACTAGCGGTAGGGCAGATACGCAGTATTTT. Translated, it gives CASSLSVLTSGRADTQYF.

The chain joins TRBV19 to TRBJ1-2; 7 bases are shared with TRBD1. There are 15 residues in the CDR3. In germline, CDR1 is LNHDA, CDR2 SQIVND (reference sequence). With 5 bases clipped from V and 1 base from J, the junction kept 7 bases outside the gene matches. In DNA form, the CDR3 reads TGTGCCAGTAGTTCCCCTCGGGACAGTAACTATGGCTACACCTTC. Protein sequence: CASSSPRDSNYGYTF.

J is TRBJ2-7 and V is TRBV27, with a possible D match to TRBD2 (6 bases). V gave up 5 bases and J gave up 3 bases, with 11 bases separating them. This CDR3 spans 13 amino acids. Germline-derived CDR1 and CDR2 are MNHEY and SMNVEV (reference sequence). CDR3 DNA sequence: TGTGCCAGCAGTGCGGGGAGGAGCTACGAGCAGTACTTC. This translates into CASSAGRSYEQYF.

The chain employs TRBV5-1 and TRBJ1-6, with 7 bases matching TRBD1. There are 15 residues in the CDR3. J gave up 5 bases and V 4 bases, and 6 bases lay outside the gene matches. Germline CDR1 and CDR2: SGHRS and YFSETQ. DNA of the CDR3: TGCGCCAGCAGCATCGACAGGGAGGATAATTCACCCCTCCACTTT. This encodes CASSIDREDNSPLHF.

V usage is TRBV2 and J usage is TRBJ2-7; D gene unclear. Germline CDR1 is SNHLY and CDR2 is FYNNEI. V shed 4 bases and J shed 6 bases, with 10 bases lying between them. The CDR3 covers 12 residues. CDR3 in amino acids: CASSVGSGEQYF. As DNA, the CDR3 is TGTGCCAGCAGTGTAGGCTCGGGCGAGCAGTACTTC.

CDR3 sequence: CASRTNRDRGIPLHF. The CDR3 DNA follows: TGTGCCAGCAGGACCAACCGGGACAGGGGTATCCCCCTCCACTTT. The chain uses TRBV6-5 and TRBJ1-6; TRBD1 matches 10 bases. V was pared by 6 bases and J by 13 bases, with 12 bases of the junction left unmatched. Germline loops: CDR1 MNHEY, CDR2 SVGAGI. The CDR3 covers 15 residues.

In its sample, this clone was seen once. J is TRBJ1-1 and V is TRBV14; D gene ambiguous. Germline CDR1 reads SGHDN; CDR2 reads FVKESK. This CDR3 is built from 13 residues. Trimming pared 1 base from V and 4 bases from J, leaving 7 bases between. CDR3 sequence (DNA): TGTGCCAGCAGCCAAGTCCCGAGCACTGAAGCTTTCTTT. As protein: CASSQVPSTEAFF.

CDR3 sequence reads: CASSESDRFSGTNTEAFF. The CDR3 DNA follows: TGTGCCAGCAGTGAAAGCGACAGGTTCTCGGGGACGAACACTGAAGCTTTCTTT. The V and J genes are TRBV6-1 and TRBJ1-1; D is perhaps TRBD1 (6 bases). This CDR3 comprises 18 residues. V lost 2 bases to trimming and J lost 1 base, with 20 bases between them. The V gene's germline CDR1 is MNHNS and CDR2 SASEGT.

The chain links TRBV5-1 to TRBJ1-4; D is undetermined. The CDR3 is 16 amino acids. Germline CDR1 SGHRS, CDR2 YFSETQ. The germline V and J ends were trimmed by 0 bases and 3 bases, with 12 bases remaining between them. The CDR3 protein is CASSLAGVVANEKLFF. The CDR3 DNA reads as TGCGCCAGCAGCTTGGCCGGGGTAGTGGCTAATGAAAAACTGTTTTTT.

This rearrangement joins TRBV4-2 to TRBJ2-3; 10 bases match TRBD1. V lost 0 bases and J lost 4; bases outside the gene matches: 4. The CDR3 extends over 16 amino acids. Germline-derived CDR1 and CDR2 are LGHNA and YNFKEQ. This CDR3 reads CASSQEGGTGADTQYF. CDR3 nucleotide sequence: TGTGCCAGCAGCCAAGAGGGAGGGACAGGGGCAGATACGCAGTATTTT.

The chain has TRBV15 and TRBJ1-5; possible D gene TRBD1, 5 bases. Germline CDR1 LNHNV, CDR2 YYDKDF (reference sequence). The germline V and J ends were trimmed by 8 bases and 0 bases, with 26 bases remaining between them. The CDR3 length is 19 residues. The chain's CDR3 is CATYPDSKVHVYSNQPQHF. CDR3 DNA sequence: TGTGCCACCTACCCCGACAGTAAGGTCCATGTATATAGCAATCAGCCCCAGCATTTT.

The chain carries TRBV6-5 and TRBJ1-5; TRBD1 might be the D (6 bases). Trimming took 7 bases from V and 7 from J, leaving 14 bases between them. The CDR3 is 13 amino acids. The germline V gene has CDR1 MNHEY and CDR2 SVGAGI. Written as DNA, the CDR3 is TGTGCCAGCAACGGGGGGCAGGGACAGCCCCAGCATTTT. It translates to CASNGGQGQPQHF.

J is TRBJ2-1 and V is TRBV4-3, with D perhaps matching TRBD2 (5 bases). The CDR3 loop spans 15 amino acids. Deletions cut 1 base from V and 6 bases from J, with 13 bases between. Germline values: CDR1 LGHNA, CDR2 YSLEER. As DNA, the CDR3 is TGCGCCAGCAGCCAAGGGGGAGACCTAATCAATGAGCAGTTCTTC. This translates into CASSQGGDLINEQFF.

The rearrangement joins TRBV5-1 to TRBJ2-1, with 7 bases that match TRBD2. CDR1 and CDR2 from the germline V gene are SGHRS and YFSETQ. J gave up 7 bases and V 2 bases, and 6 bases lay outside the gene matches. The length of the CDR3 is 14 residues. CDR3 sequence reads: CASSLMAGDNEQFF. The DNA for the CDR3 is TGCGCCAGCAGCTTAATGGCGGGGGATAATGAGCAGTTCTTC. The entire variable domain, with the rest obtained from reference TRBV5-1 and TRBJ2-1, is as follows: KAGVTQTPRYLIKTRGQQVTLSCSPISGHRSVSWYQQTPGQGLQFLFEYFSETQRNKGNFPGRFSGRQFSNSRSEMNVSTLELGDSALYLCASSLMAGDNEQFFGPGTRLTVL.

This clone has a single count. The gene calls are TRBV18 and TRBJ2-3; the match to TRBD1 covers 8 bases. CDR1 and CDR2 from the germline V gene are KGHSH and LQKENI. V lost 5 bases to trimming and J lost 2 bases; unmatched junction nucleotides: 9. The CDR3 is made up of 16 amino acids. CDR3 region: CASSRQGPLYTDTQYF. The CDR3 DNA follows: TGTGCCAGCTCAAGACAGGGGCCCTTATACACAGATACGCAGTATTTT.